The 24 T cell receptor beta chains below come from one sample, sequenced in a study of vaccination and CD4 T cells after COVID-19. Antigens of these TCRs are unknown. Cultured CD4+ T-cell DNA underwent Oncomine TCR Beta short-read sequencing. From the PCR reads, TCRdb called clonotypes with MiXCR, one entry per CDR3 protein. The sample carries approximately 13,000 distinct CDR3 sequences, 40% to 65% recorded once. Treatment in this sample: roughly 11-day PBMC culture with coronavirus spike peptide pools or control peptides (ViraFEST assay). Sequenced sample: CD4+ T cells from blood, cultured in vitro. All receptors come from a human donor who had recovered from COVID-19.

The chain employs TRBV20-1 and TRBJ1-1; 9 nucleotides agree with TRBD1. The germline V gene has CDR1 DFQATT and CDR2 SNEGSKA (reference sequence). CDR3 length equals 14 residues. V gave up 3 bases and J gave up 1 base; unmatched junction bases: 3. In nucleotides, the CDR3 is TGCAGTGCTAGGCCGGGACAGGGGAACACTGAAGCTTTCTTT. Encoded protein: CSARPGQGNTEAFF.

The chain is built from TRBV27 and TRBJ2-3; possibly TRBD1 for D (6 bases). CDR1 MNHEY and CDR2 SMNVEV come from the germline V gene (reference sequence). The CDR3 runs to 14 residues. V lost 10 bases, J lost 2 bases, and 16 bases lay in between. The CDR3 sequence: CATRRTGSTDTQYF. The CDR3 bases are TGTGCCACCCGAAGAACAGGGTCCACAGATACGCAGTATTTT.

V usage is TRBV7-2 and J usage is TRBJ1-2, with 7 positions matching TRBD1. The CDR3 runs to 15 residues. Germline trimming cut 1 base from V and 5 bases from J; bases unmatched to any gene: 7. Germline V gene lookup returns CDR1 SGHTA and CDR2 FQGNSA. CDR3 sequence (DNA): TGTGCCAGCAGCTTAGGGGGGACAGTAGAGTATGGCTACACCTTC. This sequence encodes CASSLGGTVEYGYTF.

The V gene is TRBV5-4, the J gene TRBJ2-2; D unresolved. Trimming pared 4 bases from V and 6 bases from J, leaving 19 bases between. This CDR3 contains 16 residues. The germline V gene has CDR1 SGHNT and CDR2 YYREEE (reference sequence). The CDR3 DNA reads as TGTGCCAGCAGCAGTCAGGTTAAGGTGCCCGCCGGGGAGCTGTTTTTT. Translated: CASSSQVKVPAGELFF.

The chain has TRBV6-5 and TRBJ2-3; 11 nucleotides align to TRBD2. CDR1 and CDR2 (germline): MNHEY, SVGAGI. J lost 1 base, V lost 2 bases, and 5 bases had no gene match. The CDR3 has 17 residues. The CDR3 protein is CASSYAGLAEGTDTQYF. DNA for the CDR3: TGTGCCAGCAGTTACGCGGGACTAGCGGAGGGCACAGATACGCAGTATTTT.

The rearrangement uses TRBV10-3 and TRBJ2-3, with 10 bases that match TRBD2. The J segment lost 6 bases and the V segment lost 4 bases, leaving 7 bases of the junction unmatched. The CDR3 totals 15 residues. CDR1 and CDR2 from the germline V gene are ENHRY and SYGVKD. The CDR3, as DNA: TGTGCCATCAGTGGTCCTAGCGGGAGTTCTGATACGCAGTATTTT. Translating it yields CAISGPSGSSDTQYF.

The chain uses TRBV6-1 and TRBJ2-5, with D possibly matching TRBD2 (5 bases). The germline V gene encodes CDR1 MNHNS and CDR2 SASEGT. The CDR3 consists of 13 residues. The V and J ends lost 6 bases and 9 bases respectively, with 17 bases between them. In DNA, the CDR3 is TGTGCCAGCAGCCGCGGACTCAACCAAGCCCAGTACTTC. Translation: CASSRGLNQAQYF.

V is TRBV7-2 and J is TRBJ2-3; the D gene could be TRBD1 or TRBD2 (5 bases each). The CDR3 length is 19 residues. In germline, CDR1 is SGHTA, CDR2 FQGNSA. V was shortened by 5 bases and J by 3 bases, with 27 bases between the two germline ends. The CDR3 protein is CASSTNRKPWGMGTDTQYF. The DNA for the CDR3 is TGTGCCAGCAGCACTAACAGGAAGCCGTGGGGGATGGGAACAGATACGCAGTATTTT. Supplemented by reference TRBV7-2 and TRBJ2-3, the full variable domain reads GAGVSQSPSNKVTEKGKDVELRCDPISGHTALYWYRQSLGQGLEFLIYFQGNSAPDKSGLPSDRFSAERTGGSVSTLTIQRTQQEDSAVYLCASSTNRKPWGMGTDTQYFGPGTRLTVL.

The chain combines TRBV20-1 with TRBJ2-5, with D possibly being TRBD2 (6 bases). Trimming took 3 bases from V and 4 from J, leaving 15 bases between them. The length of the CDR3 is 14 residues. The V gene's germline CDR1 is DFQATT and CDR2 SNEGSKA (reference sequence). The CDR3 DNA follows: TGCAGTGCTAGCAAGACTAGGAGGGGAGAGACCCAGTACTTC. Protein sequence: CSASKTRRGETQYF.

The chain carries TRBV2 and TRBJ1-1; tentative D call: TRBD1 (5 bases). CDR1 is SNHLY, CDR2 FYNNEI, per germline. V lost 4 bases to trimming and J lost 7 bases, with 13 bases between them. CDR3 length: 13 residues. The CDR3 is CASSGTLGIEAFF. The CDR3 nucleotides are TGTGCCAGCAGTGGGACATTAGGTATTGAAGCTTTCTTT.

V is TRBV27 and J is TRBJ2-3; D uncertain. V lost 3 bases, J lost 0 bases, and 4 bases lay in between. CDR3 length: 13 amino acids. Germline CDR1 and CDR2: MNHEY and SMNVEV (reference sequence). The CDR3 nucleotides are TGTGCCAGCAGTTTCGGGAGCACAGATACGCAGTATTTT. Its translation: CASSFGSTDTQYF.

This chain joins TRBV19 and TRBJ1-5, with D unclear. Germline CDR1 and CDR2: LNHDA and SQIVND (reference sequence). This CDR3 contains 12 residues. V lost 6 bases to trimming and J lost 8 bases, with 11 bases between them. The CDR3 reads CASRDMVEPQHF. DNA for the CDR3: TGTGCCAGTAGGGATATGGTGGAGCCCCAGCATTTT.

Only a few counts were recorded for this clonotype. This chain joins TRBV20-1 and TRBJ2-3; unclear D gene. This CDR3 has 13 amino acids. Germline V CDR1 and CDR2: DFQATT, SNEGSKA (reference sequence). Trimming removed 3 bases from V and 4 bases from J, with 11 bases in between. The chain's CDR3 is CSARPYSADTQYF. CDR3 nucleotides: TGCAGTGCTAGGCCCTACTCAGCAGATACGCAGTATTTT.

V gene TRBV7-3 combines with J gene TRBJ2-3, with D hard to call. Germline loops: CDR1 SGHTA, CDR2 FQGTGA. V was clipped by 1 base and J by 0 bases, with 11 bases between them. The CDR3 runs 16 residues. The CDR3 DNA reads TGTGCCAGCAGCTTAAACCCCCCCCGGAGCACAGATACGCAGTATTTT. Protein: CASSLNPPRSTDTQYF.

This clonotype was found a few times. This sequence joins TRBV15 and TRBJ2-5; D gene unclear. The CDR3 runs to 13 residues. V was cut by 0 bases and J by 5 bases, with 7 bases left in between. Germline CDR1 reads LNHNV; CDR2 reads YYDKDF (reference sequence). Here the CDR3 reads CATSRDVRETQYF. DNA of the CDR3: TGTGCCACCAGCAGAGATGTCCGGGAGACCCAGTACTTC.

The chain joins TRBV20-1 to TRBJ2-2; 7 bases agree with TRBD1. Trimming removed 0 bases from V and 1 base from J; junction bases left unmatched: 5. The CDR3 covers 16 residues. The V gene's germline CDR1 is DFQATT and CDR2 SNEGSKA (reference sequence). The CDR3 DNA reads as TGCAGTGCTAGAGACTCCGGGACAGAGAACACCGGGGAGCTGTTTTTT. It is translated as CSARDSGTENTGELFF.

CDR3 bases: TGTGCCACCAGCAGCTCAGCGGGAGTCGGAAACATTCAGTACTTC. It encodes CATSSSAGVGNIQYF. V gene TRBV15 combines with J gene TRBJ2-4; 8 bases fit TRBD2. Looked up from germline, CDR1 is LNHNV and CDR2 is YYDKDF (reference sequence). This CDR3 spans 15 amino acids. V lost 3 bases and J lost 6; bases outside the gene matches: 7.

The rearrangement joins TRBV20-1 to TRBJ2-3; 10 nucleotides match TRBD2. CDR3 size: 16 residues. Germline values: CDR1 DFQATT, CDR2 SNEGSKA (reference sequence). V lost 2 bases to trimming and J lost 5 bases; unmatched junction nucleotides: 10. This chain's CDR3 is CSARKGLAGAVDTQYF. The CDR3 bases are TGCAGTGCTAGAAAAGGGCTAGCGGGAGCTGTAGATACGCAGTATTTT.

The chain recombines TRBV4-1 with TRBJ2-5; D is perhaps TRBD1 or TRBD2 (6 bases each). The CDR3 contains 15 residues. The V end was cut by 4 bases, the J end by 4 bases, with 16 bases between. From germline, CDR1 is MGHRA and CDR2 YSYEKL. The CDR3, as DNA: TGCGCCAGCAGCCCCCAGACAGGAGGGTCAGAGACCCAGTACTTC. Residues: CASSPQTGGSETQYF.

The chain has TRBV28 and TRBJ1-1, with TRBD1 matching over 9 bases. Germline values: CDR1 MDHEN, CDR2 SYDVKM. With 7 bases clipped from V and 5 bases from J, the junction kept 8 bases outside the gene matches. The CDR3 covers 14 residues. CDR3 DNA sequence: TGTGCCAGCACCCCGGGACAGGGTCCTACTGAAGCTTTCTTT. Translating gives CASTPGQGPTEAFF.

The chain recombines TRBV27 with TRBJ2-6; no clear D. The CDR3 is 13 residues long. Germline V gives CDR1 MNHEY, CDR2 SMNVEV (reference sequence). V lost 5 bases to trimming and J lost 6 bases, with 8 bases between them. For the CDR3, the DNA is TGTGCCAGCAGTCCCCAAAAGGCCAACGTCCTGACTTTC. It translates to CASSPQKANVLTF.

This clonotype was detected a few times. The chain uses TRBV6-4 and TRBJ2-1; 7 positions match TRBD2. The trim removed 2 bases at V and 6 bases at J, leaving 7 bases unmatched. The CDR3 has 15 residues. CDR1 and CDR2 from the germline V gene are MRHNA and SNTAGT. As DNA, the CDR3 is TGTGCCAGCAGTGACGGGTTAGCGGGCTCCAATGAGCAGTTCTTC. Protein product: CASSDGLAGSNEQFF.

This clonotype has a handful of counts. V is TRBV7-8 and J is TRBJ2-3, with D possibly matching TRBD2 (6 bases). Per the germline V gene, CDR1 is SGHVS and CDR2 is FQNEAQ. Trimming removed 7 bases from V and 6 bases from J, with 20 bases in between. The CDR3 totals 15 residues. The CDR3 coding sequence is TGTGCCAGCATCCCTAGCGTGCGATCGGGGGATACGCAGTATTTT. It codes for CASIPSVRSGDTQYF.

V and J are TRBV20-1 and TRBJ2-7; the match to TRBD2 covers 7 bases. The CDR3 loop spans 12 amino acids. J lost 3 bases, V lost 5 bases, and 4 bases had no gene match. Germline V lookup: CDR1 DFQATT, CDR2 SNEGSKA (reference sequence). CDR3 residues: CSAPGLDYEQYF. In nucleotides, the CDR3 is TGCAGTGCTCCTGGACTAGACTACGAGCAGTACTTC.